This T cell receptor beta chain emerged from a study of CD8 T cells in Susac syndrome. RNA, at about 0.5 to 1 ug, was reverse transcribed with random hexamers. TCRdb re-analysed the immunoSEQ multiplex PCR reads in MiXCR, keeping a single row per CDR3 protein. In the table there are over 95,000 distinct CDR3 sequences, around 90% of which are singletons. CDR3 size: 19 residues. The V gene's germline CDR1 is DFQATT and CDR2 SNEGSKA (reference sequence). The V and J ends lost 1 base and 0 bases, in that order; junction bases with no gene match: 13. TEMRA cells were FACS-enriched, and CD8+ and CD4+ T cells were isolated negatively.

Sequencing input: CD8+ T cells from PBMCs. V and J are TRBV20-1 and TRBJ1-3; 9 bases are shared with TRBD1. This clonotype was sampled from a human donor in good health. In nucleotides, the CDR3 is TGCAGTGCTAGAGGGACAGGGGCCGGGACTCCGGGCTCTGGAAACACCATATATTTT. It translates to CSARGTGAGTPGSGNTIYF.